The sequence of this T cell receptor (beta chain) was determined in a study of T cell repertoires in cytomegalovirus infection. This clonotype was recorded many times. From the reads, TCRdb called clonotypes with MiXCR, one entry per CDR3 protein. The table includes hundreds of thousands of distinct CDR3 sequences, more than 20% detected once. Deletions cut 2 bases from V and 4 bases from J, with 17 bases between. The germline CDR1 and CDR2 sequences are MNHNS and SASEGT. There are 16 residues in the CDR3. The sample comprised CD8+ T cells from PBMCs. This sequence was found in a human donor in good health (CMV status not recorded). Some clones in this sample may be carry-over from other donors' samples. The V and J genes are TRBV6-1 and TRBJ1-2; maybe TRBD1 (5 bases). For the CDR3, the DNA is TGTGCCAGCAGTGAAATCGACAGATCGTTTTCCTATGGCTACACCTTC. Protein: CASSEIDRSFSYGYTF.